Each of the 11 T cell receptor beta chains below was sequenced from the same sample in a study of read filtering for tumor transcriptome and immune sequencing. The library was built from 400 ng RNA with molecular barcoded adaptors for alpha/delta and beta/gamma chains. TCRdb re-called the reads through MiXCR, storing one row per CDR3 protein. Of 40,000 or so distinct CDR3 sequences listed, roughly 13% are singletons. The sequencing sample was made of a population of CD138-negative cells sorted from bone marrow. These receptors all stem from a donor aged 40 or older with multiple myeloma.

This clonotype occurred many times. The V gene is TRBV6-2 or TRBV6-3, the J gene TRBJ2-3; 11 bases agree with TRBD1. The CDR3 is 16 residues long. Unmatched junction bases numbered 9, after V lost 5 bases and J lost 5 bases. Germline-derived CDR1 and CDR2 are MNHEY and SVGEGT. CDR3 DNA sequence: TGTGCCAGCAGTCGTCCGGACAGGGGGCAAAGAGATACGCAGTATTTT. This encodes CASSRPDRGQRDTQYF.

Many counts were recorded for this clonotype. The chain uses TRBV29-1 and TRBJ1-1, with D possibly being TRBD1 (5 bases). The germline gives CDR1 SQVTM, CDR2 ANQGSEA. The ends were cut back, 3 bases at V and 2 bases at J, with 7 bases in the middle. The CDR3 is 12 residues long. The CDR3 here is CSVDRVNTEAFF. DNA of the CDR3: TGCAGCGTTGACAGGGTCAACACTGAAGCTTTCTTT.

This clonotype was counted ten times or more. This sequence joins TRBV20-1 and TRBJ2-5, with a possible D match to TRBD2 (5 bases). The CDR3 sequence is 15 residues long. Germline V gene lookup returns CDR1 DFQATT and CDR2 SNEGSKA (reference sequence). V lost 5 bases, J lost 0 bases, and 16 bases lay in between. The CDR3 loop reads CSAHGFTRYQETQYF. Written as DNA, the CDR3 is TGCAGTGCTCATGGATTTACTAGGTACCAAGAGACCCAGTACTTC.

The CDR3 bases are TGTGCCAGCAGCCAAGAAAGGACTAGCCCAAATGAGCAGTTCTTC. Protein product: CASSQERTSPNEQFF. This chain links TRBV4-2 with TRBJ2-1; 8 bases align to TRBD2. CDR3 length: 15 residues. V lost 0 bases and J lost 7; bases outside the gene matches: 5. Germline V gives CDR1 LGHNA, CDR2 YNFKEQ.

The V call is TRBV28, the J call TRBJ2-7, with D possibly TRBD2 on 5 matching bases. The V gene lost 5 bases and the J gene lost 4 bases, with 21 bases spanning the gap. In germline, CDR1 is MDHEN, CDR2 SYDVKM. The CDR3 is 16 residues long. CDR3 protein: CASSRLGGGKGYEQYF. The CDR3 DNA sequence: TGTGCCAGCAGTCGACTCGGCGGAGGTAAGGGATACGAGCAGTACTTC.

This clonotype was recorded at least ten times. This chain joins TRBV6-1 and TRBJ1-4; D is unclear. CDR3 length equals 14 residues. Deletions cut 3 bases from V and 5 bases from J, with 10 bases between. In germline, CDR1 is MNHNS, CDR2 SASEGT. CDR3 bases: TGTGCCAGCAGTGACCCCGGGTTAAATGAAAAACTGTTTTTT. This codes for CASSDPGLNEKLFF.

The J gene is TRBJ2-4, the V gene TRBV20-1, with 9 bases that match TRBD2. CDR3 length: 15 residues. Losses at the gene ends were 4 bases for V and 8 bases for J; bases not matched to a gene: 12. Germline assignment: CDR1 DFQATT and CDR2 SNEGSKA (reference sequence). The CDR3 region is CSATPPSGRRYIQYF. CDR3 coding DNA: TGCAGTGCTACCCCCCCGAGCGGGAGGAGGTACATTCAGTACTTC.

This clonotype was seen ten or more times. The CDR3: CASSRPWGDGEETQYF. CDR3 coding DNA: TGTGCCAGCAGCCGCCCCTGGGGGGACGGGGAAGAGACCCAGTACTTC. The rearrangement links TRBV7-2 to TRBJ2-5; D is perhaps TRBD2 (6 bases). The length of the CDR3 is 16 residues. V lost 5 bases and J lost 3, with 19 bases in between. Per the germline V gene, CDR1 is SGHTA and CDR2 is FQGNSA.

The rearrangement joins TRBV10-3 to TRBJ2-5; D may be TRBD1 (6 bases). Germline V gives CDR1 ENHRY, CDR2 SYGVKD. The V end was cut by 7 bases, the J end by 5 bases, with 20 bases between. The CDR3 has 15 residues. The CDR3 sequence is CAINPYRERGETQYF. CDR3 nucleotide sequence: TGTGCCATCAACCCTTACAGGGAGAGAGGGGAGACCCAGTACTTC.

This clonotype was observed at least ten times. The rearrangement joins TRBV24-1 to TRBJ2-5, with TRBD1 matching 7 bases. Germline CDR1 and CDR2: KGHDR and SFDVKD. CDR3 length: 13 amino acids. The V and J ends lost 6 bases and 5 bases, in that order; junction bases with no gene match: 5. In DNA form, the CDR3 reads TGTGCCACCAGTAGTCTACAGGGGGAGACCCAGTACTTC. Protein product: CATSSLQGETQYF.

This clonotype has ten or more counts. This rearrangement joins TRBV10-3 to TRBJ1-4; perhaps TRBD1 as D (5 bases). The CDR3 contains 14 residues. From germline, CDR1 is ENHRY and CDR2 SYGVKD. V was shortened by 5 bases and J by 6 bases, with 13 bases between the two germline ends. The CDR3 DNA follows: TGTGCCATCAGTCCCTCGGGAGGGGATGAAAAACTGTTTTTT. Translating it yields CAISPSGGDEKLFF.